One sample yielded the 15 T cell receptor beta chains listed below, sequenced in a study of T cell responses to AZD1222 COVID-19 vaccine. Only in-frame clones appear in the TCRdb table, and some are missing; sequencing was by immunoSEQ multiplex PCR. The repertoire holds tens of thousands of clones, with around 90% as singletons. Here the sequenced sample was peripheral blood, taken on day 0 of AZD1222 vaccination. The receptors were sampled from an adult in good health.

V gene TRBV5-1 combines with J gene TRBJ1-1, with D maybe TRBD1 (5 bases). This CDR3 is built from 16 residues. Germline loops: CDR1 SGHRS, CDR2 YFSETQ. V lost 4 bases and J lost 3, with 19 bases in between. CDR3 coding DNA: TGCGCCAGCAGCCCTAGCCGGGCAGGGACGGACACTGAAGCTTTCTTT. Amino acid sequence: CASSPSRAGTDTEAFF.

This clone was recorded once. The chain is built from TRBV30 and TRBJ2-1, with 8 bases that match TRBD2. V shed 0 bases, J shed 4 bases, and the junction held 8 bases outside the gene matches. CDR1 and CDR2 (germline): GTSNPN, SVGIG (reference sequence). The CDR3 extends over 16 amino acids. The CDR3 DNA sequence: TGTGCCTGGAGTGTACTAGGACTAGCTCCATACAATGAGCAGTTCTTC. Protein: CAWSVLGLAPYNEQFF.

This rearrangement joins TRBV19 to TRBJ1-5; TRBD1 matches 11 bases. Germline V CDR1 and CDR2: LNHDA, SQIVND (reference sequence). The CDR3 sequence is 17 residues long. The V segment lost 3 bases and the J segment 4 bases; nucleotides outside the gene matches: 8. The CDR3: CASSIPPGQGANQPQHF. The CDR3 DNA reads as TGTGCCAGTAGTATTCCACCTGGACAGGGGGCTAATCAGCCCCAGCATTTT.

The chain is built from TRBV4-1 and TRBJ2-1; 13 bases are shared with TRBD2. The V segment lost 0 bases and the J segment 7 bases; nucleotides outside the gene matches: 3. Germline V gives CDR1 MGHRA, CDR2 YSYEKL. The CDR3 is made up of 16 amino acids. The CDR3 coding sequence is TGCGCCAGCAGCCAAGAGCCGGGACTAGCGGGGAATGAGCAGTTCTTC. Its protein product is CASSQEPGLAGNEQFF.

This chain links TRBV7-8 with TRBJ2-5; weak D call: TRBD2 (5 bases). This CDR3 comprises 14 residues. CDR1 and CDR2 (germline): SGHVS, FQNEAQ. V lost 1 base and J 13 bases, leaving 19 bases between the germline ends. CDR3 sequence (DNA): TGTGCCAGCAGCTTAGGGCGGGTCCACAAGCACGGGTACTTC. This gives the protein CASSLGRVHKHGYF.

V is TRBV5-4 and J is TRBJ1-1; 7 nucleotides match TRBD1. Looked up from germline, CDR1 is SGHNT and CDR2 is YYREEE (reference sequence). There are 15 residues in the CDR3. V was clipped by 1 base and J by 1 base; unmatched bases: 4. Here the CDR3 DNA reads TGTGCCAGCAGCTTGACTCAGGGGGGGAACACTGAAGCTTTCTTT. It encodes CASSLTQGGNTEAFF.

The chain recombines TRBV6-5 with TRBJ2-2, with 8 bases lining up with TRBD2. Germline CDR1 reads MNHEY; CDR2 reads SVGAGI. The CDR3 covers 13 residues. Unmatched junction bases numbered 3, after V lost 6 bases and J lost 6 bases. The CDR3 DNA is TGTGCCAGCAGCGGACTAGCCCCCGGGGAGCTGTTTTTT. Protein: CASSGLAPGELFF.

The CDR3 protein is CASSSGPPQQYF. CDR3 in DNA: TGTGCCAGCAGTTCGGGACCTCCACAGCAGTACTTC. The chain has TRBV28 and TRBJ2-7, with D possibly called TRBD1 or TRBD2 (5 bases each). V lost 4 bases to trimming and J lost 8 bases, with 12 bases between them. Germline V lookup: CDR1 MDHEN, CDR2 SYDVKM. The CDR3 contains 12 residues.

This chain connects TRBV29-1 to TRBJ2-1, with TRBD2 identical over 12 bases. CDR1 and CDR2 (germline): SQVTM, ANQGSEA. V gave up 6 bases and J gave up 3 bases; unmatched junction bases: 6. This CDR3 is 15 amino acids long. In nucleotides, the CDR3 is TGCAGCGTGATCTTGACTAGCGGGAGCTACAATGAGCAGTTCTTC. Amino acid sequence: CSVILTSGSYNEQFF.

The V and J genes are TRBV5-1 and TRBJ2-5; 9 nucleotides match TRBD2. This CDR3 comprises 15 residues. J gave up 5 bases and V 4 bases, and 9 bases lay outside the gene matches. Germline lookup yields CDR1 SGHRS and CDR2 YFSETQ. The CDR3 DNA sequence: TGCGCCAGCAGCGGGGGTAGCGGGAGCCACGAGACCCAGTACTTC. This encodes CASSGGSGSHETQYF.

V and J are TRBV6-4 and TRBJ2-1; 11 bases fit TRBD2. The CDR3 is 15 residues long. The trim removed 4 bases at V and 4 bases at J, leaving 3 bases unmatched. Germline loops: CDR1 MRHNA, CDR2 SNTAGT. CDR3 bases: TGTGCCAGCAGTGCACTAGCGGGAGTATACAATGAGCAGTTCTTC. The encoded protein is CASSALAGVYNEQFF.

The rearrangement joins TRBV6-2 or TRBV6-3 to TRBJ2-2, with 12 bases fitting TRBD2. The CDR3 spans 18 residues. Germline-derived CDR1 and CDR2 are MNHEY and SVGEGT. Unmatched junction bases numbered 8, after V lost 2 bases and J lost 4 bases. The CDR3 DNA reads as TGTGCCAGCAGTTACGGGTTACTAGCGGGAGGCATCACCGGGGAGCTGTTTTTT. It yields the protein CASSYGLLAGGITGELFF.

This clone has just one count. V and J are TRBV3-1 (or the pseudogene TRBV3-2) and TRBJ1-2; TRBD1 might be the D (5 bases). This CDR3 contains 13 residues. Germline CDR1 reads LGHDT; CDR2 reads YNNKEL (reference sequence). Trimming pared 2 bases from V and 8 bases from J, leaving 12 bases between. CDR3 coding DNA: TGTGCCAGCAGCCAAAGGGGCTGGGAGGGCTACACCTTC. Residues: CASSQRGWEGYTF.

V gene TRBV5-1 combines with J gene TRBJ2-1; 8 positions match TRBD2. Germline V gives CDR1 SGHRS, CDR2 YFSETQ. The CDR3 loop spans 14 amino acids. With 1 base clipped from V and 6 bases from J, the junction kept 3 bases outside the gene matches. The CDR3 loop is CASSLLGRANEQFF. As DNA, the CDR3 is TGCGCCAGCAGCTTGCTCGGGAGGGCCAATGAGCAGTTCTTC.

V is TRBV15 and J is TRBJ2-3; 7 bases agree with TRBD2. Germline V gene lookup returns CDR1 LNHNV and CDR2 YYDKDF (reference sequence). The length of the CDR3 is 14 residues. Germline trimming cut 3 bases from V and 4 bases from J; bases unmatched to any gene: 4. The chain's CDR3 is CATSSPGGADTQYF. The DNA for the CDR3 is TGTGCCACCAGCAGTCCTGGGGGGGCAGATACGCAGTATTTT.